These 5 T cell receptor beta chains share one sample of origin, sequenced in a study of cytomegalovirus exposure and HLA in healthy donors. The PCR made use of 60 Vbeta and 13 Jbeta primers. Some clones are missing from TCRdb's copy, which holds only in-frame ones; the method was immunoSEQ multiplex PCR. The sample has about 180,000 clones, approximately 84% seen once; the top ten hold 0.38%. What was sequenced was PBMCs. These receptors were taken from a boy aged 2 to 9 in good health and CMV-seronegative.

This chain uses TRBV2 with TRBJ2-7; 10 nucleotides agree with TRBD2. Germline V CDR1 and CDR2: SNHLY, FYNNEI. CDR3 length: 16 residues. V trimming: 2 bases; J trimming: 3 bases; junction bases outside the gene matches: 7. The DNA of the CDR3 is TGTGCCAGCAGTGAACGGGAACTAGCGGGGATCTACGAGCAGTACTTC. Protein: CASSERELAGIYEQYF.

V and J are TRBV10-2 and TRBJ2-2; 8 bases line up with TRBD2. Germline V CDR1 and CDR2: WSHSY, SAAADI. The CDR3 has 16 residues. V trimming: 5 bases; J trimming: 1 base; junction bases outside the gene matches: 6. The CDR3 reads CASSLFAGGNTGELFF. The CDR3 DNA reads TGCGCCAGCAGTTTATTTGCGGGAGGGAACACCGGGGAGCTGTTTTTT.

This rearrangement joins TRBV5-1 to TRBJ2-5; D not resolved. The length of the CDR3 is 14 residues. V was shortened by 0 bases and J by 1 base, with 7 bases between the two germline ends. The V gene's germline CDR1 is SGHRS and CDR2 YFSETQ. The CDR3 region is CASSLVTAQETQYF. CDR3 nucleotides: TGCGCCAGCAGCTTGGTTACAGCCCAAGAGACCCAGTACTTC.

V and J are TRBV6-5 and TRBJ2-7; tentatively, D is TRBD2 (6 bases). Between the trimmed V and J ends, which lost 8 bases and 2 bases, there was a span of 13 bases. Looked up from germline, CDR1 is MNHEY and CDR2 is SVGAGI. The CDR3 contains 13 residues. The CDR3 DNA is TGTGCCAGCCTAGGAGGGATTCCCTACGAGCAGTACTTC. Encoded protein: CASLGGIPYEQYF.

V and J are TRBV29-1 and TRBJ1-5; 7 bases are shared with TRBD1. The germline V gene encodes CDR1 SQVTM and CDR2 ANQGSEA. V lost 4 bases to trimming and J lost 5 bases; unmatched junction nucleotides: 2. The CDR3 loop spans 12 amino acids. The CDR3: CSVGQGDQPQHF. The CDR3 DNA is TGCAGCGTTGGACAGGGAGATCAGCCCCAGCATTTT.